The rows below give T cell receptor beta chains drawn from one sample of a study of shared clonotypes between healthy human individuals. The assay was immunoSEQ multiplex PCR, and TCRdb's table has in-frame clones only and misses some. This sample carries millions of clones, approximately 94% of them seen once, and the ten largest clones take 0.14%. The sequenced sample was naive CD4+ T cells sorted from blood. All receptors derive from a man younger than 35 in good health. The CDR3 runs from the conserved cysteine through the conserved F or W. A D gene is named only where the DNA matches it firmly. Size is stated for part of the rows, as once, few or many counts, or as a class when the clone is expanded.

>TRBJ2-3|-|-|TRBV9
CASSVHHTDTQYF
TGTGCCAGCAGCGTCCATCACACAGATACGCAGTATTTT
>TRBJ1-2|-|-|TRBV4-1
CASSHDPPGYTF
TGCGCCAGCAGTCACGATCCGCCAGGCTACACCTTC
>TRBJ1-5|TRBD1|-|TRBV28
CASSPGTGGQPQHF
TGTGCCAGCAGTCCCGGGACAGGCGGGCAGCCCCAGCATTTT
>TRBJ2-7|TRBD1|-|TRBV6-6
CASSYSGQGGSYEQYF
TGTGCCAGCAGTTACTCCGGACAGGGGGGCTCCTACGAGCAGTACTTC
>TRBJ1-5|TRBD1|-|TRBV30
CAWNPGQGWNQPQHF
TGTGCCTGGAACCCGGGACAGGGGTGGAATCAGCCCCAGCATTTT
>TRBJ2-3|-|-|TRBV5-8
CASSLVGGPTDTQYF
TGTGCCAGCAGCTTGGTTGGGGGCCCGACAGATACGCAGTATTTT
>TRBJ2-1|-|few|TRBV7-9
CASSRGGEQFF
TGTGCCAGCAGCCGGGGCGGGGAGCAGTTCTTC
>TRBJ2-7|-|-|TRBV2
CASSEYSVTYEQYF
TGTGCCAGCAGTGAATACAGCGTAACCTACGAGCAGTACTTC
>TRBJ2-7|TRBD2|-|TRBV7-7
CASSLDLTSGIYEQYF
TGTGCTAGCAGCTTAGACCTGACTAGCGGGATTTACGAGCAGTACTTC
>TRBJ1-2|-|-|TRBV7-2
CASSLDGAAYGYTF
TGTGCCAGCAGCTTAGACGGGGCAGCCTATGGCTACACCTTC
>TRBJ2-5|-|-|TRBV5-6
CASSWGWGNTKQETQYF
TGTGCCAGCAGCTGGGGTTGGGGGAATACCAAGCAAGAGACCCAGTACTTC
>TRBJ1-3|TRBD1|-|TRBV6-5
CASSYTRTGGGNTIYF
TGTGCCAGCAGTTACACCCGGACAGGGGGCGGAAACACCATATATTTT
>TRBJ2-5|-|-|TRBV19
CASSVRVGETQYF
TGTGCCAGTAGTGTCAGGGTTGGGGAGACCCAGTACTTC
>TRBJ2-4|-|-|TRBV7-2
CASSLAGRLLAKNIQYF
TGTGCCAGCAGCTTAGCTGGCCGCTTACTAGCCAAAAACATTCAGTACTTC
>TRBJ2-7|-|-|TRBV6-5
CASSYQGQQYF
TGTGCCAGCAGCTATCAGGGCCAGCAGTACTTC
>TRBJ1-3|TRBD1|-|TRBV5-1
CASSLAQGDGNTIYF
TGCGCCAGCAGCTTGGCGCAGGGGGATGGAAACACCATATATTTT
>TRBJ1-5|TRBD1|-|TRBV6-5
CATSGGYSNQPQHF
TGTGCCACCTCAGGGGGGTATAGCAATCAGCCCCAGCATTTT
>TRBJ1-2|-|-|TRBV7-2
CASSLVEGNYGYTF
TGTGCCAGCAGCTTAGTGGAGGGGAACTATGGCTACACCTTC